This entry lists 5 T cell receptor beta chains sequenced from one sample in a study of T cells expressing NK-cell markers. Reanalyzing the 5' RACE reads, TCRdb keeps one entry per CDR3 protein, without DNA. In total, the table holds about 410,000 distinct CDR3 sequences. The specimen was blood T cells: a sorted CD56 or NKG2C T cell subset, CD4+ or CD8+ T cells, or bulk PBMC T cells (not recorded which). The origin of the receptors is a woman aged 50 to 65 in good health.

V usage is TRBV24-1 and J usage is TRBJ2-1; TCRdb's D gene call, TRBD1, goes unchecked for lack of DNA. Germline CDR1 reads KGHDR; CDR2 reads SFDVKD. This CDR3 region has 15 residues. The CDR3 loop is CATSTGLTPTGQQFF.

The chain recombines TRBV29-1 with TRBJ2-3; the D call from TCRdb, TRBD2, cannot be confirmed without DNA. This CDR3 region has 16 residues. Germline V gene lookup returns CDR1 SQVTM and CDR2 ANQGSEA. The CDR3 sequence is CSVLGTSGASTDTQYF.

This chain connects TRBV27 to TRBJ1-2; the D call from TCRdb, TRBD1, cannot be confirmed without DNA. The germline CDR1 and CDR2 sequences are MNHEY and SMNVEV (reference sequence). This CDR3 contains 18 residues. This CDR3 is CASSSNTRGGAKTYGYTF.

The chain recombines TRBV4-1 with TRBJ1-5; TCRdb outputs TRBD1, but without DNA this stays unchecked. Germline CDR1 MGHRA, CDR2 YSYEKL. CDR3 length: 15 amino acids. The CDR3 sequence: CASSQGAGLGQPQHF.

The chain couples TRBV20-1 to TRBJ2-1. Germline V gives CDR1 DFQATT, CDR2 SNEGSKA (reference sequence). The CDR3 loop spans 16 amino acids. CDR3 residues: CSARPQDGPDYNEQFF.